The clone carrying this T cell receptor (beta chain) was observed many times. Its antigen is undetermined. This specimen comes from a study of read filtering for tumor transcriptome and immune sequencing. Study background: IR-seq gave about 4.05 to 11 million TCR reads per sample; RNA-seq gave roughly 80 to 1273. Study findings and constraints: Approximately 82% of IR-seq clonotypes had one read, totaling about 3.5% of reads; RNA-seq: approximately 75% and 45%. Even smaller IR-seq throughput identified most shared clonotypes. Sorted CD138-negative bone marrow cells were not purified T cells.

Molecular barcoded adaptors covering alpha/delta and beta/gamma chains were used on around 400 ng RNA. Each CDR3 protein is one row after TCRdb ran MiXCR on the reads. This repertoire shows about 63,000 distinct CDR3 sequences, approximately 15% found once; its top ten account for over 40%. The CDR3 is made up of 17 amino acids. CDR1 and CDR2 (germline): DFQATT, SNEGSKA (reference sequence). V gave up 1 base and J gave up 7 bases; unmatched junction bases: 14. This TCR came from a donor at least 40 years old with multiple myeloma. What was sequenced was a population of CD138-negative cells sorted from bone marrow. The chain employs TRBV20-1 and TRBJ2-1, with TRBD2 matching over 9 bases. The chain's CDR3 is CSARGVVAGVRRNEQFF. The CDR3 nucleotides read TGCAGTGCTAGAGGGGTGGTAGCGGGAGTTCGTAGGAATGAGCAGTTCTTC.